These T cell receptor beta chains were read from a single sample in a study of cytomegalovirus exposure and HLA in healthy donors. The data were produced by immunoSEQ multiplex PCR, yet TCRdb's version contains in-frame clones alone and is incomplete. The sample consists of 160,000 or so clones, approximately 80% of them appearing once. Sequences were obtained from PBMCs. The origin of the receptors is a male donor in good health and CMV-seropositive. Both conserved end residues are part of each CDR3. Fields, in order: D gene, clone size, V gene, J gene, CDR3 DNA, CDR3 protein. The D gene is left open where the match is weak. The listing skips clone size in some rows; elsewhere it reads once, few, many or a size class.

d_call: NA
clone_size: few
v_call: TRBV5-1
j_call: TRBJ2-7
cdr3_nt: TGCGCCAGCAGCTTGGGAGGCGGGCGGTTCGGAGAGCAGTACTTC
cdr3_aa: CASSLGGGRFGEQYF

d_call: TRBD1
clone_size: NA
v_call: TRBV5-5
j_call: TRBJ1-4
cdr3_nt: TGTGCCACAAGGCGACAGGGGGACGAAAAACTGTTTTTT
cdr3_aa: CATRRQGDEKLFF

d_call: TRBD2
clone_size: NA
v_call: TRBV4-3
j_call: TRBJ2-7
cdr3_nt: TGCGCCAGCAGCCAGGGACTAGCGGGCGAGCAGTACTTC
cdr3_aa: CASSQGLAGEQYF

d_call: TRBD1
clone_size: NA
v_call: TRBV11-3
j_call: TRBJ2-7
cdr3_nt: TGTGCCAGCAGATCAACAGGGGGGCCCTCCTACGAGCAGTACTTC
cdr3_aa: CASRSTGGPSYEQYF

d_call: TRBD2
clone_size: NA
v_call: TRBV5-1
j_call: TRBJ2-3
cdr3_nt: TGCGCCAGCAGCTTGGGGGGGACGGGGACTAGCGGGGGCCAACGCACAGATACGCAGTATTTT
cdr3_aa: CASSLGGTGTSGGQRTDTQYF

d_call: TRBD2
clone_size: NA
v_call: TRBV28
j_call: TRBJ2-7
cdr3_nt: TGTGCCAGCAGTTTACCTAGCGGGAGTCACGAGCAGTACTTC
cdr3_aa: CASSLPSGSHEQYF

d_call: NA
clone_size: few
v_call: TRBV5-4
j_call: TRBJ2-2
cdr3_nt: TGTGCCAGCAGCTTGGTATCCGGGGAGCTGTTTTTT
cdr3_aa: CASSLVSGELFF

d_call: TRBD1
clone_size: NA
v_call: TRBV5-8
j_call: TRBJ1-2
cdr3_nt: TGTGCCAGCAGCTTGACAGGGGCGGGCTACACCTTC
cdr3_aa: CASSLTGAGYTF

d_call: TRBD2
clone_size: NA
v_call: TRBV18
j_call: TRBJ2-4
cdr3_nt: TGTGCCAGCTCACTAGCGGGGGGAAACATTCAGTACTTC
cdr3_aa: CASSLAGGNIQYF

d_call: TRBD1
clone_size: NA
v_call: TRBV23-1
j_call: TRBJ2-3
cdr3_nt: TGCGCCAGCGTGGGACAGGGGAGGGCTAGCACAGATACGCAGTATTTT
cdr3_aa: CASVGQGRASTDTQYF

d_call: NA
clone_size: NA
v_call: TRBV19
j_call: TRBJ1-4
cdr3_nt: TGTGCCAGTACCCCCCGGAGGGGAGTAAATGAAAAACTGTTTTTT
cdr3_aa: CASTPRRGVNEKLFF

d_call: TRBD2
clone_size: NA
v_call: TRBV4-3
j_call: TRBJ2-3
cdr3_nt: TGCGCCAGCAGCCGAGGTCGGCTAGCGGACCCCACAGATACGCAGTATTTT
cdr3_aa: CASSRGRLADPTDTQYF

d_call: NA
clone_size: NA
v_call: TRBV7-2
j_call: TRBJ2-7
cdr3_nt: TGTGCCAGCACCTCGTACACCTCCTACGAGCAGTACTTC
cdr3_aa: CASTSYTSYEQYF

d_call: NA
clone_size: NA
v_call: TRBV5-4
j_call: TRBJ1-4
cdr3_nt: TGTGCCAGTAGCTTTGGATCGGGAAATGAAAAACTGTTTTTT
cdr3_aa: CASSFGSGNEKLFF

d_call: NA
clone_size: NA
v_call: TRBV28
j_call: TRBJ2-7
cdr3_nt: TGTGCCAGCAGCCACCCTACCACAGGCAGATCCTACGAGCAGTACTTC
cdr3_aa: CASSHPTTGRSYEQYF

d_call: TRBD1
clone_size: once
v_call: TRBV30
j_call: TRBJ1-1
cdr3_nt: TGTGCCTGGAGTGCCGACAGGGTTGGCACTGAAGCTTTCTTT
cdr3_aa: CAWSADRVGTEAFF

d_call: TRBD2
clone_size: NA
v_call: TRBV29-1
j_call: TRBJ2-7
cdr3_nt: TGCAGCGTTATCTCTATAGCGGGGGGCGGCGAGCAGTACTTC
cdr3_aa: CSVISIAGGGEQYF

d_call: NA
clone_size: NA
v_call: TRBV10-2
j_call: TRBJ2-1
cdr3_nt: TGCGCCAGCAGGCTGGCGGGTCCGCATAATGAGCAGTTCTTC
cdr3_aa: CASRLAGPHNEQFF

d_call: TRBD2
clone_size: NA
v_call: TRBV10-2
j_call: TRBJ2-1
cdr3_nt: TGCGCCAGCCGACTAGCGGGGCCCCACAATGAGCAGTTCTTC
cdr3_aa: CASRLAGPHNEQFF

d_call: NA
clone_size: NA
v_call: TRBV19
j_call: TRBJ2-2
cdr3_nt: TGTGCCAGTTACTCTACAGGGAGGGCCGGGGAGCTGTTTTTT
cdr3_aa: CASYSTGRAGELFF

d_call: NA
clone_size: NA
v_call: TRBV4-3
j_call: TRBJ1-2
cdr3_nt: TGCGCCAGCAGCCAAGATTTGCTGCGCGGCTACACCTTC
cdr3_aa: CASSQDLLRGYTF

d_call: NA
clone_size: NA
v_call: TRBV18
j_call: TRBJ2-7
cdr3_nt: TGTGCCAGCTCACCAGGGGGCCTCTACGAGCAGTACTTC
cdr3_aa: CASSPGGLYEQYF

d_call: NA
clone_size: NA
v_call: TRBV9
j_call: TRBJ2-7
cdr3_nt: TGTGCCAGCAGCCCCACCTTGAGTTACGAGCAGTACTTC
cdr3_aa: CASSPTLSYEQYF

d_call: NA
clone_size: NA
v_call: TRBV5-8
j_call: TRBJ2-1
cdr3_nt: TGTGCCAGCAGCTTGACAGGGCCTCAGTTCTTC
cdr3_aa: CASSLTGPQFF

d_call: NA
clone_size: NA
v_call: TRBV6-5
j_call: TRBJ1-5
cdr3_nt: TGTGCCAGCAGTGAAATTAGTTTCAATCAGCCCCAGCATTTT
cdr3_aa: CASSEISFNQPQHF

d_call: TRBD2
clone_size: NA
v_call: TRBV10-1
j_call: TRBJ2-2
cdr3_nt: TGCGCCAGCAGTGGATCCGGACTAGCTTTCACCGGGGAGCTGTTTTTT
cdr3_aa: CASSGSGLAFTGELFF

d_call: TRBD1
clone_size: few
v_call: TRBV28
j_call: TRBJ1-2
cdr3_nt: TGTGCCAGCCGATCAGGACAGGGTACCTATGGCTACACCTTC
cdr3_aa: CASRSGQGTYGYTF

d_call: TRBD1
clone_size: NA
v_call: TRBV5-1
j_call: TRBJ2-3
cdr3_nt: TGCGCCAGCAGCTTAAGTGCCGGGACAGGGTTATATTTT
cdr3_aa: CASSLSAGTGLYF

d_call: NA
clone_size: NA
v_call: TRBV6-6
j_call: TRBJ2-2
cdr3_nt: TGTGCCAGCAGGGGGTGGGGAGAGAACACCGGGGAGCTGTTTTTT
cdr3_aa: CASRGWGENTGELFF

d_call: NA
clone_size: NA
v_call: TRBV19
j_call: TRBJ1-5
cdr3_nt: TGTGCCAGTAGTATTAGAGAAATTCAGCCCCAGCATTTT
cdr3_aa: CASSIREIQPQHF

d_call: TRBD1
clone_size: NA
v_call: TRBV11-2
j_call: TRBJ1-1
cdr3_nt: TGTGCCAGCAGCCTCATCGGACAGGCGGGCACTGAAGCTTTCTTT
cdr3_aa: CASSLIGQAGTEAFF

d_call: NA
clone_size: NA
v_call: TRBV29-1
j_call: TRBJ2-5
cdr3_nt: TGCAGCGTTGTGTACAGGGATGGGACCCAGTACTTC
cdr3_aa: CSVVYRDGTQYF

d_call: NA
clone_size: once
v_call: TRBV7-2
j_call: TRBJ1-1
cdr3_nt: TGTGCCAGCAGCTTGGCGGGTTCCCTGGGCACTGAAGCTTTCTTT
cdr3_aa: CASSLAGSLGTEAFF

d_call: TRBD1
clone_size: NA
v_call: TRBV19
j_call: TRBJ1-6
cdr3_nt: TGTGCCAGTAGTAGCGGGACAGGGAATTCACCCCTCCACTTT
cdr3_aa: CASSSGTGNSPLHF

d_call: NA
clone_size: NA
v_call: TRBV9
j_call: TRBJ1-1
cdr3_nt: TGTGCCAGCAGCCCTTGGCGCGGCACTGAAGCTTTCTTT
cdr3_aa: CASSPWRGTEAFF

d_call: TRBD1
clone_size: NA
v_call: TRBV4-3
j_call: TRBJ1-1
cdr3_nt: TGCGCCAGCAGCCAGACCAACAGGGGGGGCTGGAACACTGAAGCTTTCTTT
cdr3_aa: CASSQTNRGGWNTEAFF

d_call: NA
clone_size: NA
v_call: TRBV5-1
j_call: TRBJ2-2
cdr3_nt: TGCGCCAGCAGCTTATTACAGGGTCCCGGGGAGCTGTTTTTT
cdr3_aa: CASSLLQGPGELFF

d_call: TRBD1
clone_size: NA
v_call: TRBV7-8
j_call: TRBJ2-7
cdr3_nt: TGTGCCAGCACAACCGCCGGGACAGGGCCCTACGAGCAGTACTTC
cdr3_aa: CASTTAGTGPYEQYF

d_call: NA
clone_size: few
v_call: TRBV19
j_call: TRBJ2-2
cdr3_nt: TGTGCCAGTAGTACCGACACCGGGGAGCTGTTTTTT
cdr3_aa: CASSTDTGELFF

d_call: TRBD1
clone_size: NA
v_call: TRBV18
j_call: TRBJ1-2
cdr3_nt: TGTGCCAGCTCACCACGCAGGGACAGCGCAAAGGGCTACACCTTC
cdr3_aa: CASSPRRDSAKGYTF

d_call: TRBD1
clone_size: NA
v_call: TRBV13
j_call: TRBJ2-7
cdr3_nt: TGTGCCAGCAGCTCGGGACAGGGTGGTAGGTACTTC
cdr3_aa: CASSSGQGGRYF

d_call: TRBD1
clone_size: NA
v_call: TRBV18
j_call: TRBJ2-2
cdr3_nt: TGTGCCAGCTCACCTGGGACAGCGAACACCGGGGAGCTGTTTTTT
cdr3_aa: CASSPGTANTGELFF